This is a list of T cell receptor beta chains from one sample in a study of regulatory T cells in long-lasting Graves disease. Each CDR3 protein is one row after TCRdb ran MiXCR on the multiplex PCR reads. The table has under 450,000 distinct CDR3 sequences, roughly 23% seen once. The sample was peripheral blood mononuclear cells (PBMCs), taken when the disease was refractory, from a patient treated with antithyroid drugs. Receptors originate from a woman aged 40 to 50 with Graves disease. CDR3s include the opening cysteine and the closing phenylalanine or tryptophan. Fields, in order: V gene, CDR3 protein.

TRBV28 | CASWGLAGGIYEQYF
TRBV28 | CASSSAGLEKQYEQYF
TRBV2 | CASTQDRGAQPQHF
TRBV14 | CASSPQGDLAQYF
TRBV7-8 | CASSLRGPGEAFF
TRBV28 | CASSLEDTIYF
TRBV19 | CASRPEVGAHYGYTF
TRBV2 | CASIRDNTGELFF
TRBV12-3/TRBV12-4 | CASRWTSFSYEQYF
TRBV11-2 | CASSLAEDQPQHF
TRBV7-2 | CASSAQTQGTEAFF
TRBV28 | CASSLFGQGRTYEQYF
TRBV11-2 | CASSSRARDLDEKLFF
TRBV6-1 | CASSPRDIFGYTF
TRBV6-1 | CASGGQGEKLFF
TRBV28 | CASSFLPESYEQYF
TRBV6-1 | CATRQGANEAFF
TRBV15 | CATSRAYPPPYEQYF
TRBV29-1 | CSVEPADHSPSREQFF
TRBV30 | CAWSGLLAGVEQYF
TRBV7-9 | CASSFLVSPSNQPQHF
TRBV3-1 | CASSQVGGALAKNIQYF
TRBV5-6 | CASSATHKNTEAFF
TRBV27 | CASSLYLGETQYF
TRBV11-3 | CASSLAVVRETQYF
TRBV12-3/TRBV12-4 | CASSLHNEQYF
TRBV12-3/TRBV12-4 | CASSPNRQNTEAFF
TRBV10-3 | CAIRSLGTEAFF
TRBV20-1 | CSASPGISPEAFF
TRBV5-5 | CASSPTPKTLSYEQYF
TRBV9 | CASSVQGLAGVREQYF
TRBV20-1 | CSARRRSSYEQYF
TRBV7-9 | CASSLRGNHEQFF
TRBV30 | CASLQAGLYEQYF
TRBV15 | CATSPLDRVTGELFF
TRBV28 | CASSLRFLAGVSEQYF
TRBV6-2/TRBV6-3 | CASSGTSASYNEQFF
TRBV29-1 | CSVVSEDRGRLIQYF
TRBV27 | CTSSSLAKGLANYEQYF
TRBV10-3 | CAIKPTGQETQYF
TRBV3-1 | CASSQAGSTGELFF
TRBV6-1 | CASSRDRRYNQPQHF
TRBV7-9 | CASSLKAAGSNSPLHF
TRBV6-1 | CASTGGGAKNTEAFF
TRBV10-3 | CAISGDEEKLFF
TRBV3-1 | CASSRMTVPNEKLFF
TRBV20-1 | CSAEGPGASSYKQYF
TRBV6-1 | CASRRQGQPYEQYF
TRBV19 | CASNGALGTEAFF
TRBV6-1 | CASSPAGGGEDTEAFF